This T cell receptor (beta chain) derives from a study of CD8 T cells in ankylosing spondylitis. Study-level points and caveats: Disease-linked clones were reportedly significantly enriched in matched ankylosing spondylitis synovial fluid. Some of the motif variants had earlier been found in reactive arthritis patients' fluid and blood. Blood from ankylosing spondylitis patients appeared to carry a characteristic roughly eight-variant TCR beta motif.

Germline-derived CDR1 and CDR2 are LNHNV and YYDKDF (reference sequence). Losses at the gene ends were 0 bases for V and 5 bases for J; bases not matched to a gene: 13. CDR3 length: 18 residues. Making the TCR beta libraries involved quantitative 5'-RACE with molecular barcodes. TCRdb analysed the 5' RACE reads with MiXCR anew, one entry per CDR3 protein. Of roughly 300,000 distinct CDR3 sequences in the sample, 7.5% to 9% were seen once. This clonotype has only a few counts. Its antigen remains unidentified. The sequenced sample was blood, either unsorted or a sorted T cell fraction (not recorded which). The TCR comes from a male donor with ankylosing spondylitis. The V and J genes are TRBV15 and TRBJ1-2; 9 bases map to TRBD1. The CDR3: CATSRDRDRVEPAYGYTF. The CDR3 nucleotides are TGTGCCACCAGCAGAGATCGGGACAGGGTAGAGCCCGCGTATGGCTACACCTTC. Full variable domain (rest looked up from reference TRBV15 and TRBJ1-2): DAMVIQNPRYQVTQFGKPVTLSCSQTLNHNVMYWYQQKSSQAPKLLFHYYDKDFNNEADTPDNFQSRRPNTSFCFLDIRSPGLGDTAMYLCATSRDRDRVEPAYGYTFGSGTRLTVV.